This TCR beta chain is from a study of T cells in localized non-small cell lung cancer. General study results and limits: Heterogeneity cannot be ruled out, as sequencing used one tumor region only. In uninvolved adjacent lung, T cell clonality reached its highest value, exceeding tumor.

Profiling relied on immunoSEQ multiplex PCR, and the TCRdb table lists in-frame clones only, not all of them. The table lists approximately 12,000 clones, about 85% of them singletons. CDR3 length: 17 amino acids. Per germline, CDR1 MDHEN and CDR2 SYDVKM. The ends lost 3 bases at V and 6 bases at J; junction bases unmatched: 13. With respect to this clone: Its matching antigen is unknown.

The V gene is TRBV28, the J gene TRBJ1-1; TRBD1 agrees at 10 bases. This material consisted of peripheral blood, taken before any cancer treatment. This sequence was found in a male donor aged 60 or over with stage I lung adenocarcinoma. The CDR3: CASSFTGTGERIAEAFF. DNA for the CDR3: TGTGCCAGCAGTTTCACCGGGACAGGGGAGAGAATCGCTGAAGCTTTCTTT.